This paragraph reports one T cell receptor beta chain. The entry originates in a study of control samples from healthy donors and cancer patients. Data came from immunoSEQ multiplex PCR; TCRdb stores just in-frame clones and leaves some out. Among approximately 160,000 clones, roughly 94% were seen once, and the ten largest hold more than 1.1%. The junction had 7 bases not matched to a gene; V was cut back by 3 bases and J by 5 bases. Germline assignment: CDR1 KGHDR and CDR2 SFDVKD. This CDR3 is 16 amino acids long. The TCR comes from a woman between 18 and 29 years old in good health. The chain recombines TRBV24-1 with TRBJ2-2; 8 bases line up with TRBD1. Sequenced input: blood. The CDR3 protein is CATSDLGQGWTGELFF. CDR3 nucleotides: TGTGCCACCAGTGATCTCGGACAGGGTTGGACCGGGGAGCTGTTTTTT.